This is a list of T cell receptor beta chains from one sample in a study of graft-versus-host responses after intestinal transplantation. TCRdb's table, derived via immunoSEQ multiplex PCR, lists solely in-frame clones and lacks some. The repertoire holds 60,000 to 75,000 clones, with 89% as singletons. The material sequenced was ileum tissue, taken approximately 56 weeks after transplant. The receptors here all came from a human patient who received an intestinal transplant, so some T cells may come from the graft donor. The CDR3 runs from the conserved cysteine through the conserved F or W. The order of the fields is J gene, D gene, clone size, V gene, CDR3 DNA, CDR3 protein. A D gene is named only where the DNA matches it firmly. Expanded clones are given a class, and other clones once, few, many or no size at all.

>TRBJ2-5|TRBD2|-|TRBV4-1
TGCGCCAGCAGCCAATTGCCAGCGGGAGTGCGAGAGACCCAGTACTTC
CASSQLPAGVRETQYF
>TRBJ2-3|-|-|TRBV4-2
TGTGCCAGCGCCCCCGGGACTCTTCGAGGAGATACGCAGTATTTT
CASAPGTLRGDTQYF
>TRBJ2-3|TRBD2|medium-sized|TRBV6-6
TGTGCCAGCAGGTCCTTAACTAGCGGCACAGATACGCAGTATTTT
CASRSLTSGTDTQYF
>TRBJ2-1|-|-|TRBV5-1
TGCGCCAGCAGCTTGGCCACCGGGTATGAGCAGTTCTTC
CASSLATGYEQFF
>TRBJ2-3|-|-|TRBV6-5
TGTGCCAGCAAAGAGAGGGCCGGCACAGATACGCAGTATTTT
CASKERAGTDTQYF
>TRBJ1-2|-|-|TRBV9
TGTGCCAGCAGCGAGCTGGAGGATAACTATGGCTACACCTTC
CASSELEDNYGYTF
>TRBJ1-1|TRBD1|-|TRBV10-3
TGTGCCATCAGTCCCGGGACAGGGAACACTGAAGCTTTCTTT
CAISPGTGNTEAFF
>TRBJ2-5|-|-|TRBV13
TGTGCCAGCAGCCCGGGGACCAACCAAGAGACCCAGTACTTC
CASSPGTNQETQYF
>TRBJ2-7|-|-|TRBV18
TGTGCCAGCTCACGGGACCTCCTAACAATTTACGAGCAGTACTTC
CASSRDLLTIYEQYF
>TRBJ2-1|-|few|TRBV9
TGTGCCAGCAGCGTAGGAAGGCTAGCGTCCAATGAGCAGTTCTTC
CASSVGRLASNEQFF
>TRBJ2-6|-|-|TRBV7-6
TGTGCCAGCAGCTTCACAGGGGACTGGAGCTCTGGGGCCAACGTCCTGACTTTC
CASSFTGDWSSGANVLTF
>TRBJ1-1|TRBD1|-|TRBV7-6
TGTGCCAGCAGCTTAGAAGGGGGGACAGGGGCCATCATGAACACTGAAGCTTTCTTT
CASSLEGGTGAIMNTEAFF
>TRBJ2-4|TRBD1|-|TRBV28
TGTGCCAGCAGGGGACAGGGGGAGGGCAAAAACATTCAGTACTTC
CASRGQGEGKNIQYF
>TRBJ2-5|-|-|TRBV4-1
TGCGCCAGCAGCCACAAGATCCCAGGGTATGGGAAGACCCAGTACTTC
CASSHKIPGYGKTQYF
>TRBJ1-1|TRBD1|-|TRBV28
TGTGCCAGCGAAAAACAGGGGGTAACTGAAGCTTTCTTT
CASEKQGVTEAFF
>TRBJ1-2|-|once|TRBV2
TGTGCCAGCACCAAGACAGGACGTACCTATGGCTACACCTTC
CASTKTGRTYGYTF
>TRBJ1-1|-|-|TRBV29-1
TGCAGCGTTGGGGCCACTGAAGCTTTCTTT
CSVGATEAFF
>TRBJ2-7|TRBD1|-|TRBV7-9
TGTGCCAGCAGCTTAGAAGTCAGGGGGTCCGGCGAGCAGTACTTC
CASSLEVRGSGEQYF
>TRBJ2-1|-|once|TRBV27
TGTGCCAGCAGTTTAGCGGTGAGCTCCTACAATGAGCAGTTCTTC
CASSLAVSSYNEQFF
>TRBJ1-3|-|-|TRBV30
TGTGCCTGGGCCCCCCGGGCAGGGACTGGAAACACCATATATTTT
CAWAPRAGTGNTIYF
>TRBJ2-7|TRBD2|-|TRBV4-1
TGCGCCAGCAGCCAGCTTGCAGGGAGGGGCTACGAGCAGTACTTC
CASSQLAGRGYEQYF
>TRBJ1-1|TRBD1|-|TRBV19
TGTGCCAGTAATCGTCCCCGGGACAGGAGGGGATTGTTAACTGAAGCTTTCTTT
CASNRPRDRRGLLTEAFF
>TRBJ2-5|-|-|TRBV15
TGTGCCACCAGCAGAGATCGGGGAGTCCAAGAGACCCAGTACTTC
CATSRDRGVQETQYF
>TRBJ1-5|TRBD1|once|TRBV28
TGTGCCAGCAGTTGGCCGGGACAGAGGACGTCCGTCAGCAATCAGCCCCAGCATTTT
CASSWPGQRTSVSNQPQHF
>TRBJ2-2|-|-|TRBV2
TGTGCCAGCAGTGGGTTGAACACCGGGGAGCTGTTTTTT
CASSGLNTGELFF
>TRBJ2-3|TRBD2|-|TRBV18
TGTGCCAGCTCACTGACTAGCGGGGGAGTCACAGATACGCAGTATTTT
CASSLTSGGVTDTQYF
>TRBJ2-5|TRBD2|-|TRBV10-3
TGTGCCATCAGTGAGTCGTGGCTAGCGGGTCGAGAGACCCAGTACTTC
CAISESWLAGRETQYF
>TRBJ1-1|-|few|TRBV5-4
TGTGCCAGCAGGAGTCGGGACAACCTGAACACTGAAGCTTTCTTT
CASRSRDNLNTEAFF
>TRBJ2-7|-|-|TRBV28
TGTGCCAGCAGTTTAGGAGGCTCCTACGAGCAGTACTTC
CASSLGGSYEQYF
>TRBJ1-5|-|-|TRBV6-5
TGTGCCAGCAGTTTCCCGGGCCCAGATCAGCCCCAGCATTTT
CASSFPGPDQPQHF
>TRBJ2-7|TRBD2|-|TRBV28
TGTGCCAGCAGTTTCGGCGGGGGCGAGCAGTACTTC
CASSFGGGEQYF